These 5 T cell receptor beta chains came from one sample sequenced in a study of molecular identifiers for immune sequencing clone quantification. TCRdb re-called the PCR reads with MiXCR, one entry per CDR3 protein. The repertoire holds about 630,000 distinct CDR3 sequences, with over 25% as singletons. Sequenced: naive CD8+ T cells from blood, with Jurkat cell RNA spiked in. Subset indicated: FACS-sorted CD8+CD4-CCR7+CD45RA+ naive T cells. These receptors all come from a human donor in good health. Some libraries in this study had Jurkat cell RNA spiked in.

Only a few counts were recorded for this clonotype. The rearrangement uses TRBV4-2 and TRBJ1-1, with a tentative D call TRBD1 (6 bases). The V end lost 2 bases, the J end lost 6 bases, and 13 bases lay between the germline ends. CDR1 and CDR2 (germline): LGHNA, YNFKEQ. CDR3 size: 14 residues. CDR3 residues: CASSQLSGVPEAFF. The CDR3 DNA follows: TGTGCCAGCAGCCAACTATCAGGGGTCCCTGAAGCTTTCTTT.

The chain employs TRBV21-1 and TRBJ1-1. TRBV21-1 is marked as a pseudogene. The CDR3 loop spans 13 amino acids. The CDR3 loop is CAVLRQEHTEAFF. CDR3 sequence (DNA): TGTGCCGTTCTGAGGCAGGAACATACAGAAGCTTTCTTT.

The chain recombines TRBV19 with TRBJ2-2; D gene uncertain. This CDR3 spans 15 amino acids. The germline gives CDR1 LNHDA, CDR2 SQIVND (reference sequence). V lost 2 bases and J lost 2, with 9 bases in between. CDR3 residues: CASSISQVNTGELFF. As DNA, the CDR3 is TGTGCCAGTAGTATATCACAAGTCAACACCGGGGAGCTGTTTTTT.

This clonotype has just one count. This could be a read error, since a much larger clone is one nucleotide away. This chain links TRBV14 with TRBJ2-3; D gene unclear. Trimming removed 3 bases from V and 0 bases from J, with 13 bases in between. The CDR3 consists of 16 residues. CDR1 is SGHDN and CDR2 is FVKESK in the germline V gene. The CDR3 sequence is CASSHISHSSTDTQYF. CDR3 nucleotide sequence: TGTGCCAGCAGCCACATAAGTCACTCTAGCACAGATACGCAGTATTTT. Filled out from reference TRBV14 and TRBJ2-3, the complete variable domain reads EAGVTQFPSHSVIEKGQTVTLRCDPISGHDNLYWYRRVMGKEIKFLLHFVKESKQDESGMPNNRFLAERTGGTYSTLKVQPAELEDSGVYFCASSHISHSSTDTQYFGPGTRLTVL.

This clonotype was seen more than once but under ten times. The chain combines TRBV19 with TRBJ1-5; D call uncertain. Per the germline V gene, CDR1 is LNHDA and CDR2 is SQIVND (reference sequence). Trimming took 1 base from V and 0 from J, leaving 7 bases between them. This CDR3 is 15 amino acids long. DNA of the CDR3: TGTGCCAGTAGTATAGCTCAGTTTAGCAATCAGCCCCAGCATTTT. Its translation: CASSIAQFSNQPQHF.